One T cell receptor (beta chain) is described in this entry. As yet, its antigen is unknown. The germline V gene has CDR1 SQVTM and CDR2 ANQGSEA. CDR3 length: 15 amino acids. V lost 2 bases, J lost 3 bases, and 6 bases stayed unmatched. The assay was immunoSEQ multiplex PCR, and TCRdb's table has in-frame clones only and misses some. The sample has about 71,000 clones, 94% seen once. This record comes from a study of graft-versus-host responses after intestinal transplantation. Study information: For approximately three years after anti-thymocyte globulin induction, all recipients took tacrolimus and steroids. The study, taken as a whole, reports: Association was observed between peak circulating GvH clone levels and early post-transplant HvG declines. Detection of GvH clones occurred in recipient marrow, and some had their first appearance in ileum or blood. In patients with graft-donor T cell macrochimerism, allograft graft-versus-host to host-versus-graft clonal ratios were high.

The chain is built from TRBV29-1 and TRBJ2-1; 8 bases fit TRBD2. This TCR was sampled from a human donor who received an intestinal transplant. The source was unstimulated CD8+ T cells sorted from spleen or lymph node cells, collected before intestinal transplant. The CDR3 nucleotides are TGCAGCGTTGAATTAGCGGGGAAGGTCTACAATGAGCAGTTCTTC. As protein: CSVELAGKVYNEQFF.